This TCR beta chain was captured by sequencing in a study of identical twins. Points from the study as a whole: Twins' excess sharing was less marked for out-of-frame beta sequences. Conclusions came from cross-sectional statistical analysis, not from following the same donors. The presence of invariant MAIT and iNKT cells could partly confound analyses of zero-insertion sequences.

On this clonotype: What it binds is unknown.

TCRdb itself ran the 5' RACE reads through MiXCR, one entry per CDR3 protein. This table has around 470,000 distinct CDR3 sequences, 13% to 15% appearing once. This CDR3 has 14 residues. Between the trimmed V and J ends, which lost 4 bases and 8 bases, there was a span of 14 bases. Germline assignment: CDR1 KGHDR and CDR2 SFDVKD. This same sample was also taken into another study, of yellow fever vaccine responses in identical twins. Per that paper: Convergence reportedly seemed to mark part of the twins' vaccine T cell response, with personalization marking the rest.

This TCR was recovered from a woman aged 18-29 years in good health. The V and J genes are TRBV24-1 and TRBJ2-1, with D hard to call. Sequenced sample: CD4+ T cells sorted from blood. The DNA of the CDR3 is TGTGCCACCAGTGACCACCTTCGCCTGGATGAGCAGTTCTTC. It specifies CATSDHLRLDEQFF.